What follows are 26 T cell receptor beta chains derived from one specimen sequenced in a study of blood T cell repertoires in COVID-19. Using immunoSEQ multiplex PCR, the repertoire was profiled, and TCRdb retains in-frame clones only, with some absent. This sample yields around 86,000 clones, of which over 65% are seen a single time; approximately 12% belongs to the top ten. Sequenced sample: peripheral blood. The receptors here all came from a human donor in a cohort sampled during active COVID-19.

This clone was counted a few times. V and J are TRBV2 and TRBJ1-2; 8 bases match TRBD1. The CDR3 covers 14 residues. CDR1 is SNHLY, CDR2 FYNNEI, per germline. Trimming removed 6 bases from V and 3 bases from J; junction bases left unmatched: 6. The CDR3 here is CASRRQGMDYGYTF. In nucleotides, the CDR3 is TGTGCCAGCAGGCGACAGGGGATGGACTATGGCTACACCTTC.

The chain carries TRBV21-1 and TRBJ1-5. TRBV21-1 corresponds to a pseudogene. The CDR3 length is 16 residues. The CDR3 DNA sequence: TGTGCCGGGAGAAAAGGGGAGGGAACGGGCAATCAGCCCCAGCATTTT. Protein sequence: CAGRKGEGTGNQPQHF.

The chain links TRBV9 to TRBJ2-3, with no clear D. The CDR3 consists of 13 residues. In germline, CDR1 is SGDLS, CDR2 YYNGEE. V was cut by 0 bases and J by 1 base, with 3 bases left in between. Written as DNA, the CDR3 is TGTGCCAGCAGCGTAGGCGGCACAGATACGCAGTATTTT. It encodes CASSVGGTDTQYF.

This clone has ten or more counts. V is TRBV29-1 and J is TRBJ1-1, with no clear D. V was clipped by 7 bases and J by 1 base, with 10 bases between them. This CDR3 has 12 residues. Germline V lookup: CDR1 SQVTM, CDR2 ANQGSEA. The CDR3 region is CSASRGNTEAFF. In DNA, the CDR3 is TGCAGCGCCTCCCGGGGGAACACTGAAGCTTTCTTT.

This CDR3 is CASSLSGTGDNEQFF. CDR3 DNA sequence: TGCGCCAGCAGCTTGTCCGGGACAGGGGACAATGAGCAGTTCTTC. V gene TRBV5-1 combines with J gene TRBJ2-1, with 10 bases that match TRBD1. J gave up 5 bases and V 1 base, and 3 bases lay outside the gene matches. The germline V gene has CDR1 SGHRS and CDR2 YFSETQ. The CDR3 is 15 residues long.

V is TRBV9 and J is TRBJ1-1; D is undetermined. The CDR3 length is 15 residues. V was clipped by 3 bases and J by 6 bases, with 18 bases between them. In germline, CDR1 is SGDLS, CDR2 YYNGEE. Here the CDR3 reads CASSDRDVGGAEAFF. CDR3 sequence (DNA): TGTGCCAGCAGCGACCGCGACGTCGGCGGGGCTGAAGCTTTCTTT.

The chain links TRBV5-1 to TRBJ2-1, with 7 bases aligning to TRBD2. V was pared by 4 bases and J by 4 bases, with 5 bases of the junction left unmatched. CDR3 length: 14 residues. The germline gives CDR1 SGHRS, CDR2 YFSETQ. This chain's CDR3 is CASSEPGLYNEQFF. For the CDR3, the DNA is TGCGCCAGCAGCGAACCGGGACTATACAATGAGCAGTTCTTC.

The CDR3 coding sequence is TGTGCCAGTAGATCGGGACAGGTAGCCCTCCACTTT. Its translation is CASRSGQVALHF. The chain has TRBV19 and TRBJ1-6; TRBD1 matches at 8 bases. V lost 6 bases, J lost 14 bases, and 6 bases stayed unmatched. This CDR3 is built from 12 residues. Germline V gene data show CDR1 as LNHDA and CDR2 as SQIVND (reference sequence).

The DNA for the CDR3 is TGTGCCAGCAGTCTTGTCCCGGGGGGGGCCAACGTCCTGACTTTC. Translated, it gives CASSLVPGGANVLTF. V and J are TRBV28 and TRBJ2-6; TRBD2 might be the D (5 bases). This CDR3 contains 15 residues. Germline CDR1 MDHEN, CDR2 SYDVKM. With 5 bases removed from V and 4 bases from J, the gap between germline ends came to 12 bases.

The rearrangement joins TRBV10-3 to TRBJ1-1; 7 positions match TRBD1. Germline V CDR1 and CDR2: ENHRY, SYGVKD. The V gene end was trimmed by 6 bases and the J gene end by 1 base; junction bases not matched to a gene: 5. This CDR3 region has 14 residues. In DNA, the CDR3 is TGTGCCATCAGAGCCGGGACAGAGAACACTGAAGCTTTCTTT. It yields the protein CAIRAGTENTEAFF.

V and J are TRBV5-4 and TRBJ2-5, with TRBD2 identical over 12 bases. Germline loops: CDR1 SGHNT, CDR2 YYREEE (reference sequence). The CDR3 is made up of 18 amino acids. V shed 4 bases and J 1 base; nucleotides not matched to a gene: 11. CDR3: CASSTLAGGRFSQETQYF. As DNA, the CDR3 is TGTGCCAGCAGCACGCTAGCGGGGGGGCGGTTTAGCCAAGAGACCCAGTACTTC. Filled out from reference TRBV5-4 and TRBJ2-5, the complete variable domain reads ETGVTQSPTHLIKTRGQQVTLRCSSQSGHNTVSWYQQALGQGPQFIFQYYREEENGRGNFPPRFSGLQFPNYSSELNVNALELDDSALYLCASSTLAGGRFSQETQYFGPGTRLLVL.

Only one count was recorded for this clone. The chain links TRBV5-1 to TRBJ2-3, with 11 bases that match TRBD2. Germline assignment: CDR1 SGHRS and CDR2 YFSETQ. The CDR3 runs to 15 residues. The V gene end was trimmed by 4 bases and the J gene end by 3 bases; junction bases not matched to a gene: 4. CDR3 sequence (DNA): TGCGCCAGCAGCGCGGGACTAGCGGAGACAGATACGCAGTATTTT. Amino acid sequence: CASSAGLAETDTQYF.

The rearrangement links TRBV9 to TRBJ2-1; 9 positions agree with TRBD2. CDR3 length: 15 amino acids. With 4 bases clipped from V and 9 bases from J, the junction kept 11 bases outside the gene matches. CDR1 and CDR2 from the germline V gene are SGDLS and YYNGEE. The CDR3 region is CASSPGGLAYGEQFF. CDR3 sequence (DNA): TGTGCCAGCAGCCCGGGGGGACTAGCCTATGGTGAGCAGTTCTTC.

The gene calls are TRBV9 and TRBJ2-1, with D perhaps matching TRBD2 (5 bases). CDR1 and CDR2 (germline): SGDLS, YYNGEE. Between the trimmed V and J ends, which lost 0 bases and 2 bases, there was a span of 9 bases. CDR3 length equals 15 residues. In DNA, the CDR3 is TGTGCCAGCAGCGTAGTGGCGGGCGCCTACAATGAGCAGTTCTTC. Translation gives CASSVVAGAYNEQFF.

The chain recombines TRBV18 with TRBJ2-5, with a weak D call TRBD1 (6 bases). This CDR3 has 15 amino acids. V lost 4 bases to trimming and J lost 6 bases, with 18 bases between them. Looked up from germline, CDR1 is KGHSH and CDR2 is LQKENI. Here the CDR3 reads CASSQGPQGHQTQYF. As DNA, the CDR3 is TGTGCCAGCTCACAGGGACCCCAGGGACACCAGACCCAGTACTTC.

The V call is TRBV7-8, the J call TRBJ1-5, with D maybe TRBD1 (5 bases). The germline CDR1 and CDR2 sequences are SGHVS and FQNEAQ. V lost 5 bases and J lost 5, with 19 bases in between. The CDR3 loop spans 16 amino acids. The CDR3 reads CASSTRDYHPHQPQHF. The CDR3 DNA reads TGTGCCAGCAGCACGCGGGACTACCATCCCCATCAGCCCCAGCATTTT.

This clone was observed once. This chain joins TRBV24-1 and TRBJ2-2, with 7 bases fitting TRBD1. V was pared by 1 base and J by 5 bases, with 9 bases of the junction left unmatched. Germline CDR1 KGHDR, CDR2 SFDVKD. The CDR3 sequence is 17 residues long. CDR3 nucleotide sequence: TGTGCCACCAGTGATTTAAATAGACAGGGATCAACCGGGGAGCTGTTTTTT. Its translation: CATSDLNRQGSTGELFF.

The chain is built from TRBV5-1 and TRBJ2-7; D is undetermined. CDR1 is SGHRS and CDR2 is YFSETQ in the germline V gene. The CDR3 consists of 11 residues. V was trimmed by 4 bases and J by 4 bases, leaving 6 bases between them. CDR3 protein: CASSGQYEQYF. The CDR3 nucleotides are TGCGCCAGCAGCGGGCAATACGAGCAGTACTTC.

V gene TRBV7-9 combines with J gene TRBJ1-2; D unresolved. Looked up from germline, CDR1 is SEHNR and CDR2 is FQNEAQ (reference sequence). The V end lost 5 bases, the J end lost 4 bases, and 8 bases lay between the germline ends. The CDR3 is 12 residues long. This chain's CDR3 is CASSRDIYGYTF. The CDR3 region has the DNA TGTGCCAGCAGCCGAGACATCTATGGCTACACCTTC.

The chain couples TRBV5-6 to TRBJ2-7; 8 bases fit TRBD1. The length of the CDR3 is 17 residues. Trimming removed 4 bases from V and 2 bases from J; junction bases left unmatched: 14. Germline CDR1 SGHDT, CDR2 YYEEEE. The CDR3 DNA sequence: TGTGCCAGCAGCCAGGGGGCTTCCCAGGGGGCACCCTACGAGCAGTACTTC. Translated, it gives CASSQGASQGAPYEQYF.

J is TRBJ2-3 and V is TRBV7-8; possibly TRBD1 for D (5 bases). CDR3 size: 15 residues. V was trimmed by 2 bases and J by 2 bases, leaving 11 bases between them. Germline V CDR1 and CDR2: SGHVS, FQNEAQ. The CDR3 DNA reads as TGTGCCAGCAGCTTACAGGGAATGGACACAGATACGCAGTATTTT. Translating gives CASSLQGMDTDTQYF.

The DNA of the CDR3 is TGTGCCAGCAGCTTAATGGGACAGGGCCACGAGCAGTACTTC. It codes for CASSLMGQGHEQYF. V usage is TRBV7-3 and J usage is TRBJ2-7; 9 bases align to TRBD1. CDR1 is SGHTA, CDR2 FQGTGA, per germline. Trimming cost V 1 base and J 5 bases; bases outside gene matches: 3. The CDR3 runs 14 residues.

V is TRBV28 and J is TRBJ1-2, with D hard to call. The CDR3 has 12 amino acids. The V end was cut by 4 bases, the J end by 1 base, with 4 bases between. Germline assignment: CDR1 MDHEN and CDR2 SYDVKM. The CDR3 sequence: CASSSYNYGYTF. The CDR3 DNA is TGTGCCAGCAGTTCCTATAACTATGGCTACACCTTC.

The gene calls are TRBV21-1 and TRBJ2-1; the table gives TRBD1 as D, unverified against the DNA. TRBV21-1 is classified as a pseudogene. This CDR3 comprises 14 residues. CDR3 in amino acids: CASSTGCRYNEQFF. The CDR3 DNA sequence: TGTGCCAGCAGTACAGGGTGTCGATACAATGAGCAGTTCTTC.

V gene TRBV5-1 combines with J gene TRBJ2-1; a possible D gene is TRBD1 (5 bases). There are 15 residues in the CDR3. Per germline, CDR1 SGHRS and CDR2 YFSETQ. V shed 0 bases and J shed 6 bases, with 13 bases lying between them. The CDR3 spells CASSLASGRVNEQFF. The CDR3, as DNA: TGCGCCAGCAGCTTGGCCTCGGGCAGGGTCAATGAGCAGTTCTTC.

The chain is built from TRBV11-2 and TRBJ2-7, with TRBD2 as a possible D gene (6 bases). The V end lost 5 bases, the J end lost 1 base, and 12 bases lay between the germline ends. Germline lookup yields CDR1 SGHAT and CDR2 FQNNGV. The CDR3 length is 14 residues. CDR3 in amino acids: CASSAMTSSYEQYF. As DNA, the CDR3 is TGTGCCAGCAGCGCTATGACTAGTTCCTACGAGCAGTACTTC.